The clone carrying this T cell receptor beta chain was found many times. The antigen remains undetermined. cDNA was made by 5'RACE with 10-nucleotide random UMIs. Over 190 million TCR-beta sequences from 15-18 subjects came out of each sequencing run. One entry per CDR3 protein, called by TCRdb with MiXCR from the 5' RACE reads. The sample records under 60,000 distinct CDR3 sequences, roughly 26% being singletons. This record comes from a study of neurological immune-mediated disorders. Whole-study results and caveats: The greatest degree of TCR clonal expansion was observed in HTLV-1-associated myelopathy, with the lowest in multiple sclerosis, below that of healthy controls.

The group of healthy controls was made up of people who were blood bank volunteers in Maryland, USA. This CDR3 comprises 14 residues. V lost 3 bases to trimming and J lost 7 bases; unmatched junction nucleotides: 9. CDR1 and CDR2 from the germline V gene are SGHRS and YFSETQ. Sequencing input: PBMCs. This rearrangement joins TRBV5-1 to TRBJ2-7; 8 bases fit TRBD1. The sequence was obtained from a woman between 65 and 79 years old in good health. The CDR3 DNA reads as TGCGCCAGCAGCTGGGGGCAGGGGGCTAGAGAGCAGTACTTC. Protein sequence: CASSWGQGAREQYF.